This TCR beta chain appears in the sequencing data of a study of T-cell memory formation after mild COVID-19. Looking at the study overall: TCR clustering was largely donor specific. General study results and limits: Memory cells collected pre-infection included some clones that later responded, suggesting cross-reactive memory joined. Whether second-wave clones peaking at day 37 were SARS-CoV-2 specific went unconfirmed. CD4+ bias marked clones expanding day 15 to 37, unlike balanced contracting clones.

Via MiXCR, TCRdb re-called the 5' RACE reads, giving one row per CDR3 protein. Altogether 150,000 or so distinct CDR3 sequences are present, about 14% being singletons, with the ten largest covering less than 15%. The V gene lost 4 bases and the J gene lost 5 bases, with 9 bases spanning the gap. CDR1 and CDR2 (germline): SQVTM, ANQGSEA. This CDR3 has 12 residues. Remarks on this clonotype: Its matching antigen is unknown.

Sequences were obtained from PBMCs or a T cell subset sorted from them (not recorded which). This sequence joins TRBV29-1 and TRBJ2-1, with TRBD1 as a possible D gene (5 bases). This receptor was obtained from an adult woman who had mild COVID-19 (a few samples of this study predate the infection). Cell type and time point are not known. DNA for the CDR3: TGCAGCGTTGCAGACAGTAACAATGAGCAGTTCTTC. Its protein is CSVADSNNEQFF.